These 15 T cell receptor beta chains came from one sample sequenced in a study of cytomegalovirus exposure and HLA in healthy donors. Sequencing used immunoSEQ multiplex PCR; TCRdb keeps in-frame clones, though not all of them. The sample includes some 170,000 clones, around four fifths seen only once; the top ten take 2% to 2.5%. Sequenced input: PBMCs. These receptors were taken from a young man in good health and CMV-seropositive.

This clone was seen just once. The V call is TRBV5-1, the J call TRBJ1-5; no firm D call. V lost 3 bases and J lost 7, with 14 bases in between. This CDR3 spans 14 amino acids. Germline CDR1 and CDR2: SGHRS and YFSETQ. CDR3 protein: CASSSGEGGQPQHF. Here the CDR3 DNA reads TGCGCCAGCAGCTCCGGGGAGGGAGGGCAGCCCCAGCATTTT.

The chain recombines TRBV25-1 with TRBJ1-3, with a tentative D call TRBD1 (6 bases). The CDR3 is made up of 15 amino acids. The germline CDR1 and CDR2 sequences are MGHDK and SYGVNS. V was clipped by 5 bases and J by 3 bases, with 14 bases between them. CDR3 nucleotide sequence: TGTGCCAGCAGTATTGGACAGACGCTTGGAAACACCATATATTTT. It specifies CASSIGQTLGNTIYF.

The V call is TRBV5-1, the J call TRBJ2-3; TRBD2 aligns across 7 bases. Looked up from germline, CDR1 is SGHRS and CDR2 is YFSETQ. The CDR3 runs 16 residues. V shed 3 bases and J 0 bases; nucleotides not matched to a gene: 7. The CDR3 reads CASSSGGRSSTDTQYF. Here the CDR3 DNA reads TGCGCCAGCAGCTCGGGCGGGAGATCTAGCACAGATACGCAGTATTTT.

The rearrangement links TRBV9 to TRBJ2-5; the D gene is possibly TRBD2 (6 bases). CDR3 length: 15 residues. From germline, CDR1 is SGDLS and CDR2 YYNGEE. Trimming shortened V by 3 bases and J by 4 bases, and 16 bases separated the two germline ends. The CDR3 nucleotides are TGTGCCAGCAGCGACGGGACTCCCGCGGCAGAGACCCAGTACTTC. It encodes CASSDGTPAAETQYF.

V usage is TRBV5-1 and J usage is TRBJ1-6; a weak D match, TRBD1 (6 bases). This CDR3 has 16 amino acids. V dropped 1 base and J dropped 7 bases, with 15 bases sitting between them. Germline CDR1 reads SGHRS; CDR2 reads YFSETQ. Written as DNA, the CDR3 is TGCGCCAGCAGCTTGTTGACAGGCCAAACGAATTCACCCCTCCACTTT. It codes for CASSLLTGQTNSPLHF.

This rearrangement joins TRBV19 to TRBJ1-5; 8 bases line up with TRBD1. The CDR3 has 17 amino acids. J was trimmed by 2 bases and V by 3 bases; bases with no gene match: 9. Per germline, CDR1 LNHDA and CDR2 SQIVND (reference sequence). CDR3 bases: TGTGCCAGTAGTATGGGATCCGGGACAGGTGGCAATCAGCCCCAGCATTTT. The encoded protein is CASSMGSGTGGNQPQHF.

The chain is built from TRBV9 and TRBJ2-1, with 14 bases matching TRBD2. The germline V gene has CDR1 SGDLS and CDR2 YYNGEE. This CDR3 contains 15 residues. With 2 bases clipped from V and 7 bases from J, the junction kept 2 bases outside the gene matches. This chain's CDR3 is CASSVTSGGENEQFF. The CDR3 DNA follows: TGTGCCAGCAGCGTGACTAGCGGGGGGGAGAATGAGCAGTTCTTC. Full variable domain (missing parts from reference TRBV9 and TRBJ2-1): DSGVTQTPKHLITATGQRVTLRCSPRSGDLSVYWYQQSLDQGLQFLIQYYNGEERAKGNILERFSAQQFPDLHSELNLSSLELGDSALYFCASSVTSGGENEQFFGPGTRLTVL.

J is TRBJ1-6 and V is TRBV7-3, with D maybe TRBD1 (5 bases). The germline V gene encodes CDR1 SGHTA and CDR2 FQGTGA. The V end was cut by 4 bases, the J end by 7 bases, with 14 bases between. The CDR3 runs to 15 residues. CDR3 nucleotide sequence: TGTGCCAGCAGCTCCCAGTCAGGGAGGAATTCACCCCTCCACTTT. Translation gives CASSSQSGRNSPLHF.

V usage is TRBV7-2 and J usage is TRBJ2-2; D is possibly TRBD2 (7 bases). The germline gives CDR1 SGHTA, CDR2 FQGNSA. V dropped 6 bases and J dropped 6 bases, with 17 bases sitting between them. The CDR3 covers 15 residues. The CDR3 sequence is CASSIRGGAPGELFF. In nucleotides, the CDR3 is TGTGCCAGCAGTATAAGGGGGGGTGCGCCCGGGGAGCTGTTTTTT. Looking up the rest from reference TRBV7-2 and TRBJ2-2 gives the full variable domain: GAGVSQSPSNKVTEKGKDVELRCDPISGHTALYWYRQSLGQGLEFLIYFQGNSAPDKSGLPSDRFSAERTGGSVSTLTIQRTQQEDSAVYLCASSIRGGAPGELFFGEGSRLTVL.

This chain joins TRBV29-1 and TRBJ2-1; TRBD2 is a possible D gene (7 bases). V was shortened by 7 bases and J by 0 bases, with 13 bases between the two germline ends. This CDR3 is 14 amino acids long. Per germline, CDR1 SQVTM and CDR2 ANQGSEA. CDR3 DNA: TGCAGCGCTGGACTAGGGGGCTCCTACAATGAGCAGTTCTTC. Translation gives CSAGLGGSYNEQFF.

The CDR3 DNA reads TGTGCCAGCAGCCCGGACAGGGGGGGCACCGGGGAGCTGTTTTTT. Residues: CASSPDRGGTGELFF. V usage is TRBV11-3 and J usage is TRBJ2-2; 10 bases are shared with TRBD1. Germline V CDR1 and CDR2: SGHNT, YENEEA. The CDR3 contains 15 residues. The V and J ends lost 5 bases and 4 bases, in that order; junction bases with no gene match: 4. Together with reference TRBV11-3 and TRBJ2-2, the CDR3 gives the full variable domain: EAGVVQSPRYKIIEKKQPVAFWCNPISGHNTLYWYLQNLGQGPELLIRYENEEAVDDSQLPKDRFSAERLKGVDSTLKIQPAELGDSAVYLCASSPDRGGTGELFFGEGSRLTVL.

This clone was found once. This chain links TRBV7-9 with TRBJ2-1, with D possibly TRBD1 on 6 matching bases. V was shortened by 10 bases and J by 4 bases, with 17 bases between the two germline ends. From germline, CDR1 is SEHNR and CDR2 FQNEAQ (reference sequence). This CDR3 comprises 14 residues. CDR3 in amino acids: CATPTGFSYNEQFF. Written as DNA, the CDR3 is TGTGCCACCCCGACAGGATTTTCGTACAATGAGCAGTTCTTC. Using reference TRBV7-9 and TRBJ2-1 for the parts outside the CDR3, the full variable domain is DTGVSQNPRHKITKRGQNVTFRCDPISEHNRLYWYRQTLGQGPEFLTYFQNEAQLEKSRLLSDRFSAERPKGSFSTLEIQRTEQGDSAMYLCATPTGFSYNEQFFGPGTRLTVL.

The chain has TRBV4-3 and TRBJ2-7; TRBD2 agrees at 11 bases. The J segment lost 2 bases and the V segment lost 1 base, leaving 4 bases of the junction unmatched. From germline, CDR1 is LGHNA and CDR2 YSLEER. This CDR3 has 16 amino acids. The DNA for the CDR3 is TGCGCCAGCAGCCAAGGTGTGACTAGCGGGACCTACGAGCAGTACTTC. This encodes CASSQGVTSGTYEQYF.

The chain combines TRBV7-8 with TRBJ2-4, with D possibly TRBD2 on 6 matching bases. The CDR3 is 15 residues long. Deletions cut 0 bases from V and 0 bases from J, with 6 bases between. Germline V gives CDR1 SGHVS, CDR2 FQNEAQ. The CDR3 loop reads CASSLAGGAKNIQYF. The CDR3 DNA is TGTGCCAGCAGCTTAGCGGGGGGAGCCAAAAACATTCAGTACTTC.

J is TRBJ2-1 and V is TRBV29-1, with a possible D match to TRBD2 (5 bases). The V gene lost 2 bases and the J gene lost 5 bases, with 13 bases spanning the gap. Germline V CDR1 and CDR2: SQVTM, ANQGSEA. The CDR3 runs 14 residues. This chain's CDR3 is CSVERLPPNNEQFF. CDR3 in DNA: TGCAGCGTTGAAAGACTACCGCCGAACAATGAGCAGTTCTTC.